This T cell receptor beta chain was documented in a study of blood T cell repertoires in COVID-19. The CDR3 consists of 16 residues. The germline V and J ends were trimmed by 4 bases and 3 bases, with 15 bases remaining between them. CDR1 is SGHTA and CDR2 is FQGNSA in the germline V gene. Sequenced by immunoSEQ multiplex PCR; TCRdb stores in-frame clones only, minus some. Among more than 300,000 clones listed, more than 75% were seen once. This TCR came from a woman under 30 who had recovered from COVID-19. The material sequenced was peripheral blood. The genes are TRBV7-2 and TRBJ2-2, with D perhaps matching TRBD2 (7 bases). The CDR3 is CASSSGGGRYTGELFF. The CDR3 nucleotides are TGTGCCAGCAGCTCGGGGGGCGGGAGATACACCGGGGAGCTGTTTTTT.